The 14 T cell receptor beta chains below were found in one sample sequenced in a study of T-cell reconstitution after alpha-beta-depleted transplantation in children. The authors prepared the TCRbeta library with unique molecular identifiers. TCRdb analysed the PCR reads with MiXCR anew, one entry per CDR3 protein. The data hold roughly 82,000 distinct CDR3 sequences, with around an eighth observed a single time. The sample was PBMCs, mostly from graft donor cells, taken 180 days after TCRalphabeta/CD19-depleted stem cell transplant. The receptors were gathered from a male patient aged 2-10 years who had a stem cell transplant for acute lymphoblastic leukemia, so the T cells may come from the graft donor.

There are a few counts of this clonotype. This chain joins TRBV28 and TRBJ2-7; D gene ambiguous. Germline V gene data show CDR1 as MDHEN and CDR2 as SYDVKM. The germline V and J ends were trimmed by 6 bases and 4 bases, with 19 bases remaining between them. This CDR3 is built from 15 residues. CDR3 nucleotides: TGTGCCAGCAGCCTGTCGGAGATCCCTTTTTACGAGCAGTACTTC. Translation: CASSLSEIPFYEQYF.

In its sample, this clonotype ranks as medium-sized. This sequence joins TRBV6-5 and TRBJ1-5, with a weak D call TRBD1 (5 bases). V shed 6 bases and J shed 0 bases, with 12 bases lying between them. This CDR3 comprises 15 residues. The germline CDR1 and CDR2 sequences are MNHEY and SVGAGI. The CDR3 bases are TGTGCCAGCAGACCCGGGACTGTTAGCAATCAGCCCCAGCATTTT. It translates to CASRPGTVSNQPQHF.

This clonotype was counted between two and nine times. J is TRBJ1-3 and V is TRBV29-1; 7 bases match TRBD1. J gave up 0 bases and V 5 bases, and 10 bases lay outside the gene matches. This CDR3 comprises 16 residues. Germline V gene sequence: CDR1 SQVTM, CDR2 ANQGSEA. CDR3: CSVSQGSLNSGNTIYF. In DNA, the CDR3 is TGCAGCGTTTCACAGGGGAGCCTCAACTCTGGAAACACCATATATTTT. Variable domain in full (rest from reference TRBV29-1 and TRBJ1-3): SAVISQKPSRDICQRGTSLTIQCQVDSQVTMMFWYRQQPGQSLTLIATANQGSEATYESGFVIDKFPISRPNLTFSTLTVSNMSPEDSSIYLCSVSQGSLNSGNTIYFGEGSWLTVV.

In its sample, this clonotype was seen a few times. V gene TRBV10-1 combines with J gene TRBJ2-4, with 7 bases aligning to TRBD2. The V gene end was trimmed by 3 bases and the J gene end by 5 bases; junction bases not matched to a gene: 7. The germline V gene encodes CDR1 WNHNN and CDR2 SYGVQD (reference sequence). The CDR3 is 15 residues long. The CDR3 coding sequence is TGCGCCAGCAGTGAAGGGGACTACATCGAAAACATTCAGTACTTC. Encoded protein: CASSEGDYIENIQYF.

The V call is TRBV6-2 or TRBV6-3, the J call TRBJ2-3, with D possibly being TRBD2 (5 bases). V lost 4 bases and J lost 3, with 17 bases in between. Germline lookup yields CDR1 MNHEY and CDR2 SVGEGT. The CDR3 consists of 16 residues. The CDR3 DNA follows: TGTGCCAGCAGTTCATTGGAACTAGTTGGAACAGATACGCAGTATTTT. Protein product: CASSSLELVGTDTQYF.

This clonotype was observed at least ten times. The chain combines TRBV6-1 with TRBJ1-2, with D possibly matching TRBD1 (5 bases). In germline, CDR1 is MNHNS, CDR2 SASEGT. This CDR3 is built from 14 residues. Trimming removed 6 bases from V and 6 bases from J, with 17 bases in between. The chain's CDR3 is CASRTGDSYNGYTF. CDR3 sequence (DNA): TGTGCCAGCAGAACAGGAGATTCCTACAATGGCTACACCTTC.

The chain uses TRBV5-5 and TRBJ1-6; no clear D gene. V was trimmed by 4 bases and J by 2 bases, leaving 7 bases between them. This CDR3 is built from 14 residues. Germline V gene data show CDR1 as SGHKS and CDR2 as YYEKEE (reference sequence). The DNA of the CDR3 is TGTGCCAGCAGCCCCGTAACCTATAATTCACCCCTCCACTTT. Its translation: CASSPVTYNSPLHF.

This clonotype was seen a handful of times. The V gene is TRBV20-1, the J gene TRBJ1-6; D unresolved. V was shortened by 2 bases and J by 0 bases, with 11 bases between the two germline ends. The germline V gene has CDR1 DFQATT and CDR2 SNEGSKA (reference sequence). This CDR3 contains 16 residues. DNA for the CDR3: TGCAGTGCTAGACCTGATCCGAGCTCCTATAATTCACCCCTCCACTTT. This translates into CSARPDPSSYNSPLHF.

This clonotype has just a few counts. This rearrangement joins TRBV5-8 to TRBJ1-2, with TRBD1 as a possible D gene (6 bases). CDR1 SGHTS and CDR2 YDEGEE come from the germline V gene. The CDR3 sequence is 16 residues long. V lost 2 bases and J lost 4, with 18 bases in between. CDR3 nucleotides: TGTGCCAGCAGCTTCGGAGGGGGAGGGGTCGGCTATGGCTACACCTTC. Translating it yields CASSFGGGGVGYGYTF.

This clonotype has more than one count but fewer than ten. This chain uses TRBV6-1 with TRBJ2-3; D is unclear. The CDR3 has 15 amino acids. V was trimmed by 7 bases and J by 3 bases, leaving 17 bases between them. Germline V gene data show CDR1 as MNHNS and CDR2 as SASEGT. CDR3 nucleotides: TGTGCCAGCACCTACGGTGGCCGAGCGACAGATACGCAGTATTTT. This gives the protein CASTYGGRATDTQYF.

This clonotype has more than one count but fewer than ten. The chain recombines TRBV5-1 with TRBJ2-3; 10 bases are shared with TRBD2. CDR1 is SGHRS, CDR2 YFSETQ, per germline. The CDR3 spans 15 residues. The ends lost 2 bases at V and 3 bases at J; junction bases unmatched: 3. CDR3 in amino acids: CASSLAGGPTDTQYF. The CDR3 nucleotides read TGCGCCAGCAGCTTAGCGGGGGGGCCAACAGATACGCAGTATTTT.

Ten or more counts support this clonotype. This chain uses TRBV29-1 with TRBJ2-5; 8 nucleotides match TRBD2. CDR1 and CDR2 (germline): SQVTM, ANQGSEA. With V trimmed by 5 bases and J by 5 bases, 4 bases remained unmatched. This CDR3 contains 12 residues. The CDR3 is CSVRGGLETQYF. For the CDR3, the DNA is TGCAGCGTTCGCGGGGGGTTGGAGACCCAGTACTTC.

This clonotype has just a few counts. The V call is TRBV7-2, the J call TRBJ1-3, with TRBD1 matching over 7 bases. The germline CDR1 and CDR2 sequences are SGHTA and FQGNSA. Trimming removed 1 base from V and 4 bases from J; junction bases left unmatched: 4. CDR3 length equals 15 residues. The CDR3: CASSLGGQPGNTIYF. Written as DNA, the CDR3 is TGTGCCAGCAGCTTAGGGGGACAGCCAGGAAACACCATATATTTT.

The CDR3, as DNA: TGTGCCAGCAGACTGAGGCCAGGGGCTGGAAACACCATATATTTT. This encodes CASRLRPGAGNTIYF. The chain links TRBV5-6 to TRBJ1-3; D is perhaps TRBD1 (6 bases). The V end was cut by 5 bases, the J end by 2 bases, with 14 bases between. The germline CDR1 and CDR2 sequences are SGHDT and YYEEEE. CDR3 length: 15 residues.